The TCR beta chain under discussion was sequenced for a study of Ad26.COV2.S vaccination and SARS-CoV-2 variants. Repertoires were generated with immunoSEQ multiplex PCR, while TCRdb's copy carries only in-frame clones and drops some. The sample records 400,000 to 450,000 clones, about 90% being singletons. Indicated treatment: roughly 19 received Ad26.COV2.S at low or high dose, single or two shots; a few received placebo; per-sample allocation not given. Sampling took place 63 days after the first vaccine or placebo injection. Germline CDR1 LGHDT, CDR2 YNNKEL (reference sequence). This CDR3 region has 14 residues. V lost 4 bases to trimming and J lost 0 bases, with 10 bases between them. This clone was seen a handful of times. No antigen is known for it. Study-wide points: Substantial breadth in spike-specific CD8+ and CD4+ T cell responses was reportedly seen after vaccination.

The sequence came from a person between 18 and 59 years old who received the Ad26.COV2.S COVID-19 vaccine or a placebo. The starting material was peripheral blood, obtained in a trial of Ad26.COV2.S vaccine versus placebo. The genes are TRBV3-1 (or the pseudogene TRBV3-2) and TRBJ2-7, with D tentatively TRBD1 (6 bases). The CDR3 DNA follows: TGTGCCAGCAGCCTCTACAGGGACTCCTACGAGCAGTACTTC. Protein product: CASSLYRDSYEQYF.